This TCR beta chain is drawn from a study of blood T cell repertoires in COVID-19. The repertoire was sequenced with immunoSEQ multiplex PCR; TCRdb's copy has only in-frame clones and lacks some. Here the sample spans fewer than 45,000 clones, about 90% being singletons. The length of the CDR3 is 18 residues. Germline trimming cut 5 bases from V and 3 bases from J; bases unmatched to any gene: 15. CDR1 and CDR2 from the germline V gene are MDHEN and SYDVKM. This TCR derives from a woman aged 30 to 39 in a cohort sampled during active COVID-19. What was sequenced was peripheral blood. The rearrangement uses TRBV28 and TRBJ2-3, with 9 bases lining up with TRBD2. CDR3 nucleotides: TGTGCCAGCAGTCCGATCTCCCTAGCGGGACCCTCTACAGATACGCAGTATTTT. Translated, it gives CASSPISLAGPSTDTQYF.